A single sample is the source of the 30 T cell receptor beta chains below, sequenced in a study of OX40 agonist ivuxolimab in advanced cancers. Sequencing used immunoSEQ multiplex PCR; TCRdb keeps in-frame clones, though not all of them. The sample yields fewer than 90,000 clones, 65% to 90% seen once. The specimen was CD4+ or CD8+ T cells sorted from blood, collected in a trial of the OX40 agonist ivuxolimab. All receptors come from an adult with an advanced solid tumor such as melanoma, head and neck, liver or kidney cancer.

This clone was counted a few times. The chain employs TRBV19 and TRBJ2-2, with TRBD2 matching over 7 bases. This CDR3 has 16 amino acids. V trimming: 11 bases; J trimming: 1 base; junction bases outside the gene matches: 13. In germline, CDR1 is LNHDA, CDR2 SQIVND (reference sequence). CDR3 sequence reads: CALSPTGGLNTGELFF. DNA of the CDR3: TGTGCCCTGAGTCCGACGGGAGGCTTGAACACCGGGGAGCTGTTTTTT.

The gene calls are TRBV5-1 and TRBJ2-3, with D uncertain. Germline CDR1 SGHRS, CDR2 YFSETQ. V lost 0 bases and J lost 4, with 9 bases in between. This CDR3 spans 14 amino acids. CDR3 loop: CASSLGWPSDTQYF. CDR3 coding DNA: TGCGCCAGCAGCTTGGGGTGGCCGTCAGATACGCAGTATTTT.

The CDR3 DNA follows: TGTGCCAGTACCCCTTCCGGGAGCTATACCTACGAGCAGTACTTC. Amino acid sequence: CASTPSGSYTYEQYF. The gene calls are TRBV19 and TRBJ2-7; D might be TRBD2 (6 bases). Germline lookup yields CDR1 LNHDA and CDR2 SQIVND (reference sequence). V gave up 7 bases and J gave up 2 bases, with 18 bases separating them. The CDR3 length is 15 residues.

V is TRBV13 and J is TRBJ2-2; 7 bases fit TRBD1. CDR1 and CDR2 (germline): PRHDT, FYEKMQ (reference sequence). The CDR3 runs to 16 residues. V lost 5 bases, J lost 4 bases, and 10 bases stayed unmatched. CDR3 region: CASSLHPGQVTGELFF. In DNA form, the CDR3 reads TGTGCCAGCAGCCTCCACCCAGGACAGGTCACCGGGGAGCTGTTTTTT.

This chain connects TRBV5-1 to TRBJ2-5, with 16 bases fitting TRBD2. This CDR3 has 21 residues. The germline V gene encodes CDR1 SGHRS and CDR2 YFSETQ. With V trimmed by 3 bases and J by 7 bases, 21 bases remained unmatched. The CDR3 DNA reads TGCGCCAGCAGCTCGGGGAGGAGGGGACTAGCGGGAGGGCCCTCATCCGGGACCCAGTACTTC. This codes for CASSSGRRGLAGGPSSGTQYF.

The CDR3 DNA is TGTGCCAGCTCACCAGAGGGCTACACTGAAGCTTTCTTT. Translated: CASSPEGYTEAFF. This chain connects TRBV18 to TRBJ1-1; D gene ambiguous. The CDR3 sequence is 13 residues long. The V gene's germline CDR1 is KGHSH and CDR2 LQKENI. The ends were cut back, 2 bases at V and 3 bases at J, with 7 bases in the middle.

The rearrangement links TRBV29-1 to TRBJ1-2, with TRBD1 matching over 8 bases. Trimming removed 2 bases from V and 4 bases from J; junction bases left unmatched: 3. Germline CDR1 and CDR2: SQVTM and ANQGSEA. The CDR3 covers 13 residues. The chain's CDR3 is CSVERTGTYGYTF. The CDR3 coding sequence is TGCAGCGTTGAACGGACAGGGACCTATGGCTACACCTTC.

This chain connects TRBV11-3 to TRBJ2-2, with D uncertain. Between the trimmed V and J ends, which lost 4 bases and 7 bases, there was a span of 7 bases. This CDR3 comprises 12 residues. Germline CDR1 and CDR2: SGHNT and YENEEA. The CDR3 spells CASSSPIGELFF. The CDR3 DNA follows: TGTGCCAGCAGCTCACCTATCGGGGAGCTGTTTTTT. The full variable domain, completed using reference TRBV11-3 and TRBJ2-2, is EAGVVQSPRYKIIEKKQPVAFWCNPISGHNTLYWYLQNLGQGPELLIRYENEEAVDDSQLPKDRFSAERLKGVDSTLKIQPAELGDSAVYLCASSSPIGELFFGEGSRLTVL.

This chain links TRBV10-3 with TRBJ1-4, with D unresolved. Germline V gives CDR1 ENHRY, CDR2 SYGVKD. V lost 3 bases to trimming and J lost 3 bases, with 11 bases between them. CDR3 size: 15 residues. The CDR3 DNA follows: TGTGCCATCAGTGATCTAGATGGGCCTAATGAAAAACTGTTTTTT. It is translated as CAISDLDGPNEKLFF.

This clone occurred once. V is TRBV30 and J is TRBJ1-2; D is unresolved. CDR1 is GTSNPN and CDR2 is SVGIG in the germline V gene (reference sequence). The CDR3 loop spans 12 amino acids. The CDR3 DNA is TGTTCGTTGGGGATTGATAACTATGGCTACACCTTC. Translating it yields CSLGIDNYGYTF. The entire variable domain, with the rest obtained from reference TRBV30 and TRBJ1-2, is as follows: SQTIHQWPATLVQPVGSPLSLECTVEGTSNPNLYWYRQAAGRGLQLLFYSVGIGQISSEVPQNLSASRPQDRQFILSSKKLLLSDSGFYLCSLGIDNYGYTFGSGTRLTVV.

The V call is TRBV19, the J call TRBJ2-6; D call uncertain. This CDR3 is built from 17 residues. Germline V gene sequence: CDR1 LNHDA, CDR2 SQIVND (reference sequence). The ends were cut back, 1 base at V and 0 bases at J, with 10 bases in the middle. This CDR3 is CASSIGTDHSGANVLTF. CDR3 nucleotide sequence: TGTGCCAGTAGTATAGGGACCGACCACTCTGGGGCCAACGTCCTGACTTTC. Supplemented by reference TRBV19 and TRBJ2-6, the full variable domain reads DGGITQSPKYLFRKEGQNVTLSCEQNLNHDAMYWYRQDPGQGLRLIYYSQIVNDFQKGDIAEGYSVSREKKESFPLTVTSAQKNPTAFYLCASSIGTDHSGANVLTFGAGSRLTVL.

V gene TRBV6-6 combines with J gene TRBJ2-1; D possibly corresponds to TRBD2 (5 bases). CDR3 size: 16 residues. Germline values: CDR1 MNHNY, CDR2 SVGAGI (reference sequence). Between the trimmed V and J ends, which lost 6 bases and 6 bases, there was a span of 21 bases. In nucleotides, the CDR3 is TGTGCCAGCAGCCCCAGTACACCTCGGGCGGGCAATGAGCAGTTCTTC. This sequence encodes CASSPSTPRAGNEQFF.

J is TRBJ1-6 and V is TRBV30, with 7 bases matching TRBD1. The trim removed 1 base at V and 8 bases at J, leaving 5 bases unmatched. The CDR3 totals 14 residues. The germline gives CDR1 GTSNPN, CDR2 SVGIG (reference sequence). The CDR3 DNA is TGTGCCTGGAGTGGCGACAGGGAAGATTCACCCCTCCACTTT. Translation: CAWSGDREDSPLHF.

In this sample, this clone turned up once. This chain links TRBV11-2 with TRBJ2-5, with TRBD2 matching over 7 bases. Trimming cost V 5 bases and J 6 bases; bases outside gene matches: 12. This CDR3 spans 15 amino acids. Germline loops: CDR1 SGHAT, CDR2 FQNNGV. In DNA form, the CDR3 reads TGTGCCAGCAGCCCCCCGGGGCTAGCGGCAAAGACCCAGTACTTC. Protein: CASSPPGLAAKTQYF. The full variable domain, completed using reference TRBV11-2 and TRBJ2-5, is EAGVAQSPRYKIIEKRQSVAFWCNPISGHATLYWYQQILGQGPKLLIQFQNNGVVDDSQLPKDRFSAERLKGVDSTLKIQPAKLEDSAVYLCASSPPGLAAKTQYFGPGTRLLVL.

The chain employs TRBV19 and TRBJ1-2, with 9 positions matching TRBD1. Germline CDR1 reads LNHDA; CDR2 reads SQIVND (reference sequence). The CDR3 is 14 amino acids. The V and J ends lost 3 bases and 5 bases, in that order; junction bases with no gene match: 4. The CDR3 spells CASSIRDRAYGYTF. DNA of the CDR3: TGTGCCAGTAGTATTAGGGACAGGGCATATGGCTACACCTTC.

The J gene is TRBJ1-4, the V gene TRBV2; 11 bases map to TRBD1. With V trimmed by 4 bases and J by 10 bases, 8 bases remained unmatched. Germline lookup yields CDR1 SNHLY and CDR2 FYNNEI. The length of the CDR3 is 15 residues. CDR3 sequence: CASSGGTGGKGKLFF. The DNA for the CDR3 is TGTGCCAGCAGTGGGGGGACAGGGGGAAAGGGAAAACTGTTTTTT. Variable domain in full (rest from reference TRBV2 and TRBJ1-4): EPEVTQTPSHQVTQMGQEVILRCVPISNHLYFYWYRQILGQKVEFLVSFYNNEISEKSEIFDDQFSVERPDGSNFTLKIRSTKLEDSAMYFCASSGGTGGKGKLFFGSGTQLSVL.

The chain recombines TRBV19 with TRBJ2-3; 9 bases are shared with TRBD1. Germline CDR1 reads LNHDA; CDR2 reads SQIVND (reference sequence). The CDR3 consists of 16 residues. V shed 3 bases, J shed 1 base, and the junction held 5 bases outside the gene matches. CDR3 loop: CASSILGTGRTDTQYF. The CDR3 nucleotides are TGTGCCAGTAGTATCCTGGGGACAGGGCGCACAGATACGCAGTATTTT.

The chain uses TRBV5-1 and TRBJ1-1; 10 positions match TRBD1. The germline gives CDR1 SGHRS, CDR2 YFSETQ. CDR3 length: 13 residues. V gave up 4 bases and J gave up 10 bases; unmatched junction bases: 7. The DNA of the CDR3 is TGCGCCAGCAGCCCCGGGACAGGGGAGGCAGCTTTCTTT. Translation: CASSPGTGEAAFF. Together with reference TRBV5-1 and TRBJ1-1, the CDR3 gives the full variable domain: KAGVTQTPRYLIKTRGQQVTLSCSPISGHRSVSWYQQTPGQGLQFLFEYFSETQRNKGNFPGRFSGRQFSNSRSEMNVSTLELGDSALYLCASSPGTGEAAFFGQGTRLTVV.

The V and J genes are TRBV2 and TRBJ2-1; TRBD2 is a possible D gene (6 bases). Germline V lookup: CDR1 SNHLY, CDR2 FYNNEI. Trimming cost V 4 bases and J 4 bases, with 11 bases left between them. The CDR3 consists of 14 residues. The CDR3 reads CASSVGGAYNEQFF. CDR3 bases: TGTGCCAGCAGTGTCGGCGGGGCTTACAATGAGCAGTTCTTC.

The J gene is TRBJ1-4, the V gene TRBV29-1; TRBD1 might be the D (5 bases). CDR1 is SQVTM and CDR2 is ANQGSEA in the germline V gene. This CDR3 region has 14 residues. V lost 6 bases and J 8 bases, leaving 19 bases between the germline ends. The CDR3 sequence: CSVATSGGGEKLFF. CDR3 nucleotide sequence: TGCAGCGTCGCGACTTCGGGGGGTGGGGAAAAACTGTTTTTT.

This clone was picked up one time. The rearrangement uses TRBV11-2 and TRBJ1-1; D is ambiguous. The CDR3 runs to 13 residues. Per germline, CDR1 SGHAT and CDR2 FQNNGV. The V gene lost 6 bases and the J gene lost 7 bases, with 15 bases spanning the gap. The DNA for the CDR3 is TGTGCCAGCAGATCCCGTATCATAGGTGAAGCTTTCTTT. This gives the protein CASRSRIIGEAFF.

This clone was seen only once. The chain links TRBV7-9 to TRBJ2-7, with D maybe TRBD2 (5 bases). V gave up 3 bases and J gave up 7 bases, with 16 bases separating them. This CDR3 has 14 residues. Germline lookup yields CDR1 SEHNR and CDR2 FQNEAQ (reference sequence). Written as DNA, the CDR3 is TGTGCCAGCAGCTTGAGGGCCGCGGAGCGGGAGCAGTACTTC. It encodes CASSLRAAEREQYF.

V and J are TRBV18 and TRBJ1-5, with D perhaps matching TRBD1 (5 bases). This CDR3 region has 16 residues. Trimming removed 6 bases from V and 0 bases from J, with 15 bases in between. CDR1 is KGHSH and CDR2 is LQKENI in the germline V gene. The CDR3 here is CASSATGDHSNQPQHF. The CDR3 DNA is TGTGCCAGCTCCGCCACAGGTGATCATAGCAATCAGCCCCAGCATTTT.

This chain joins TRBV5-8 and TRBJ1-1; D perhaps matches TRBD1 (5 bases). Deletions cut 3 bases from V and 3 bases from J, with 27 bases between. The germline CDR1 and CDR2 sequences are SGHTS and YDEGEE. The CDR3 has 19 amino acids. CDR3 in DNA: TGTGCCAGCAGCTCCCCTGGGACGCTGGGCCCCTGGTCGGACACTGAAGCTTTCTTT. Translated, it gives CASSSPGTLGPWSDTEAFF.

The rearrangement links TRBV7-9 to TRBJ2-7; 7 bases map to TRBD2. Looked up from germline, CDR1 is SEHNR and CDR2 is FQNEAQ (reference sequence). The CDR3 runs to 15 residues. The V gene end was trimmed by 1 base and the J gene end by 0 bases; junction bases not matched to a gene: 3. As DNA, the CDR3 is TGTGCCAGCAGCTTAGATCTAGCGGTCTCCTACGAGCAGTACTTC. Amino acids: CASSLDLAVSYEQYF.

This rearrangement joins TRBV9 to TRBJ2-2; D not certain. The CDR3 loop spans 14 amino acids. The V gene's germline CDR1 is SGDLS and CDR2 YYNGEE. V was clipped by 0 bases and J by 1 base, with 4 bases between them. The CDR3 is CASSVGVNTGELFF. In DNA, the CDR3 is TGTGCCAGCAGCGTAGGGGTGAACACCGGGGAGCTGTTTTTT.

The genes are TRBV30 and TRBJ1-1, with a weak D call TRBD1 (5 bases). V was clipped by 5 bases and J by 4 bases, with 8 bases between them. Germline CDR1 and CDR2: GTSNPN and SVGIG (reference sequence). The CDR3 totals 11 residues. CDR3 in amino acids: CAWGGITEAFF. The CDR3 DNA reads TGTGCCTGGGGGGGTATCACTGAAGCTTTCTTT.

The chain links TRBV7-9 to TRBJ2-2, with D unresolved. Trimming took 2 bases from V and 8 from J, leaving 12 bases between them. This CDR3 has 14 amino acids. The germline V gene encodes CDR1 SEHNR and CDR2 FQNEAQ (reference sequence). Here the CDR3 DNA reads TGTGCCAGCAGCTTAACCGGCGGAAGAGGGGAGCTGTTTTTT. Its protein is CASSLTGGRGELFF.

This clone appeared once. V gene TRBV5-1 combines with J gene TRBJ2-2, with 8 nucleotides matching TRBD1. This CDR3 has 16 amino acids. The ends lost 4 bases at V and 2 bases at J; junction bases unmatched: 7. Germline V gives CDR1 SGHRS, CDR2 YFSETQ. CDR3 sequence (DNA): TGCGCCAGCAGCCCGGGGACAGGACTAAACACCGGGGAGCTGTTTTTT. Its translation is CASSPGTGLNTGELFF.

The J gene is TRBJ2-3, the V gene TRBV5-8; 11 nucleotides match TRBD2. The V gene's germline CDR1 is SGHTS and CDR2 YDEGEE. The CDR3 is 18 residues long. Germline trimming cut 1 base from V and 3 bases from J; bases unmatched to any gene: 10. Here the CDR3 DNA reads TGTGCCAGCAGCTTGCACCTCCTCGGGACTAGCGGTACAGATACGCAGTATTTT. It codes for CASSLHLLGTSGTDTQYF.